The T cell receptor (beta chain) described here comes from a study of cytomegalovirus exposure and HLA in healthy donors. General observations from the study: Specificity of a few CMV-associated chains for CMV antigens was verified in vitro.

Researchers ran the PCR with 60 Vbeta and 13 Jbeta primers. Only in-frame clones appear in the TCRdb table, and some are missing; sequencing was by immunoSEQ multiplex PCR. The profile shows around 130,000 clones, 65% to 80% of them singletons. Worth noting for this clone: What it binds is unknown.

V dropped 7 bases and J dropped 3; count of bases not matched to a gene: 6. The CDR3 loop spans 13 amino acids. Germline V gene sequence: CDR1 SGHRS, CDR2 YFSETQ. The genes are TRBV5-1 and TRBJ1-2; 7 bases agree with TRBD1. This sequence originates from a man aged 18-30 years in good health and CMV-seropositive. The specimen sequenced was PBMCs. The CDR3 DNA reads as TGCGCCAGCCATTCGGGACAGTACTATGGCTACACCTTC. Translating gives CASHSGQYYGYTF.